The entry below gives a single T cell receptor (beta chain) sequence along with its context. The data stem from a study of blood T cell repertoires in COVID-19. Study summary: Material from acute and convalescent COVID-19 was sourced from the United States, Italy and Spain. PBMCs, B-cell-depleted T cells, or T cells provided the cDNA or gDNA that made up the material.

The method was immunoSEQ multiplex PCR; TCRdb's version includes in-frame clones alone and lacks a portion of them. This sample has 250,000 or so clones, with around nine tenths found just once. V lost 7 bases and J lost 9, with 13 bases in between. Looked up from germline, CDR1 is SNHLY and CDR2 is FYNNEI. The CDR3 is made up of 12 amino acids. Sequenced: peripheral blood. The rearrangement joins TRBV2 to TRBJ2-1; D uncertain. The clonotype originates from a man aged 25 to 40 with active or convalescent COVID-19. The CDR3 protein is CASMAQVIEQFF. The CDR3 nucleotides read TGTGCCAGCATGGCTCAAGTAATTGAGCAGTTCTTC.